The 31 T cell receptor beta chains reported below all come from one sample, sequenced in a study of cytomegalovirus exposure and HLA in healthy donors. PCR was performed using 60 Vbeta and 13 Jbeta primers. Produced via immunoSEQ multiplex PCR; TCRdb's table is partial and in-frame only. The data contain about 160,000 clones, around 80% of them singletons. Sequencing was carried out using PBMCs. All receptors come from a man aged 35 to 55 in good health and CMV-seronegative.

This clone has only one observation. This specimen includes other DNA sequences encoding the same CDR3. This chain links TRBV4-2 with TRBJ2-7, with 7 positions matching TRBD2. The V segment lost 0 bases and the J segment 0 bases; nucleotides outside the gene matches: 2. The germline gives CDR1 LGHNA, CDR2 YNFKEQ. The CDR3 loop spans 15 amino acids. The CDR3 DNA reads TGTGCCAGCAGCCAAGAGGCTAGCGGCTCCTACGAGCAGTACTTC. It specifies CASSQEASGSYEQYF.

The rearrangement joins TRBV6-5 to TRBJ2-3; 9 nucleotides align to TRBD2. The trim removed 7 bases at V and 4 bases at J, leaving 3 bases unmatched. This CDR3 spans 13 amino acids. Germline CDR1 is MNHEY and CDR2 is SVGAGI. CDR3 protein: CASTAGGADTQYF. The CDR3, as DNA: TGTGCCAGCACCGCGGGGGGGGCAGATACGCAGTATTTT.

This chain connects TRBV29-1 to TRBJ2-5; 8 bases line up with TRBD1. J lost 2 bases, V lost 4 bases, and 0 bases had no gene match. CDR1 and CDR2 from the germline V gene are SQVTM and ANQGSEA. This CDR3 has 12 amino acids. The CDR3 region is CSVGTGQETQYF. The CDR3 DNA reads TGCAGCGTTGGGACAGGGCAAGAGACCCAGTACTTC.

The J gene is TRBJ2-7, the V gene TRBV28; the match to TRBD1 covers 7 bases. CDR1 and CDR2 from the germline V gene are MDHEN and SYDVKM. The CDR3 length is 13 residues. V lost 6 bases to trimming and J lost 4 bases; unmatched junction nucleotides: 6. The CDR3 DNA sequence: TGTGCCAGCAGCCGACAGGGTTCGTACGAGCAGTACTTC. Translation gives CASSRQGSYEQYF.

J is TRBJ2-7 and V is TRBV6-5, with TRBD1 matching 8 bases. Germline CDR1 MNHEY, CDR2 SVGAGI. The ends lost 6 bases at V and 2 bases at J; junction bases unmatched: 3. The CDR3 has 13 amino acids. The CDR3 bases are TGTGCCAGCAGATCGACAGGGGCCTACGAGCAGTACTTC. Protein product: CASRSTGAYEQYF.

J is TRBJ2-1 and V is TRBV4-2; TRBD1 matches at 11 bases. CDR1 is LGHNA and CDR2 is YNFKEQ in the germline V gene. The trim removed 4 bases at V and 8 bases at J, leaving 10 bases unmatched. The CDR3 extends over 16 amino acids. The CDR3 DNA sequence: TGTGCCAGCAGCCCCCAGGCGGGACAGGGGGACCATGAGCAGTTCTTC. Protein sequence: CASSPQAGQGDHEQFF.

The chain employs TRBV7-2 and TRBJ2-7; 7 bases agree with TRBD1. The CDR3 sequence is 15 residues long. The germline V gene has CDR1 SGHTA and CDR2 FQGNSA. Trimming cost V 6 bases and J 6 bases; bases outside gene matches: 14. The chain's CDR3 is CASSTTGDPSPEQYF. For the CDR3, the DNA is TGTGCCAGCAGTACTACAGGGGACCCCTCCCCCGAGCAGTACTTC.

J is TRBJ2-5 and V is TRBV5-4; D might be TRBD2 (6 bases). CDR1 is SGHNT, CDR2 YYREEE, per germline (reference sequence). The CDR3 is 13 residues long. Deletions cut 4 bases from V and 6 bases from J, with 13 bases between. The CDR3 region has the DNA TGTGCCAGCAGCGTAGCGGCGGGCAAGACCCAGTACTTC. Protein sequence: CASSVAAGKTQYF.

This chain connects TRBV5-1 to TRBJ1-6, with 7 bases fitting TRBD1. V dropped 4 bases and J dropped 5; count of bases not matched to a gene: 6. This CDR3 region has 15 residues. Germline CDR1 SGHRS, CDR2 YFSETQ. The CDR3 coding sequence is TGCGCCAGCAGCCTGCAGGGGGACAATAATTCACCCCTCCACTTT. This translates into CASSLQGDNNSPLHF.

This clone was observed a few times. The gene calls are TRBV6-6 and TRBJ1-5, with TRBD1 identical over 9 bases. In germline, CDR1 is MNHNY, CDR2 SVGAGI (reference sequence). This CDR3 comprises 13 residues. The CDR3 DNA follows: TGTGCTCTGGCTCGGGACAGGGTCGAAGCCCAGCATTTT. This encodes CALARDRVEAQHF.

The chain couples TRBV28 to TRBJ1-2; maybe TRBD1 (5 bases). The germline gives CDR1 MDHEN, CDR2 SYDVKM. V lost 6 bases and J lost 4, with 9 bases in between. The CDR3 runs 12 residues. CDR3: CASRADSYGYTF. In DNA, the CDR3 is TGTGCCAGCAGGGCTGACAGCTATGGCTACACCTTC.

This clone showed up just a few times. The V call is TRBV7-9, the J call TRBJ1-2; TRBD1 is a possible D gene (6 bases). CDR3 length: 14 amino acids. Germline lookup yields CDR1 SEHNR and CDR2 FQNEAQ (reference sequence). The V gene lost 1 base and the J gene lost 2 bases, with 8 bases spanning the gap. The CDR3 nucleotides are TGTGCCAGCAGCTTAGGGACAGTCAACTATGGCTACACCTTC. The encoded protein is CASSLGTVNYGYTF.

The chain links TRBV27 to TRBJ2-1, with 7 bases lining up with TRBD2. With V trimmed by 7 bases and J by 6 bases, 12 bases remained unmatched. This CDR3 is built from 15 residues. The germline gives CDR1 MNHEY, CDR2 SMNVEV (reference sequence). In DNA, the CDR3 is TGTGCCAGCACCTACGGGGGGAGGGGCCCCAATGAGCAGTTCTTC. Translating it yields CASTYGGRGPNEQFF.

The chain's CDR3 is CASSTTSGEQFF. Written as DNA, the CDR3 is TGCGCCAGCAGCACCACTAGCGGCGAGCAGTTCTTC. This chain links TRBV5-1 with TRBJ2-1; 8 bases match TRBD2. Trimming cost V 4 bases and J 10 bases; bases outside gene matches: 4. In germline, CDR1 is SGHRS, CDR2 YFSETQ. The CDR3 length is 12 residues.

V gene TRBV7-2 combines with J gene TRBJ2-1, with a weak D call TRBD1 (5 bases). This CDR3 is 13 amino acids long. The germline V gene has CDR1 SGHTA and CDR2 FQGNSA. The V gene lost 3 bases and the J gene lost 10 bases, with 13 bases spanning the gap. CDR3 sequence reads: CASSLGLVGEQFF. CDR3 coding DNA: TGTGCCAGCAGCTTGGGGCTAGTTGGGGAGCAGTTCTTC.

This clone was seen only once. V and J are TRBV5-4 and TRBJ2-4; 10 bases agree with TRBD1. CDR1 is SGHNT and CDR2 is YYREEE in the germline V gene (reference sequence). Trimming at V came to 0 bases and at J to 1 base, leaving 1 base not matched to a gene. The CDR3 loop spans 16 amino acids. The CDR3 bases are TGTGCCAGCAGCTTGGGGACAGGGGGGGCCAAAAACATTCAGTACTTC. Its protein is CASSLGTGGAKNIQYF. Full variable domain (remainder filled in from reference TRBV5-4 and TRBJ2-4): ETGVTQSPTHLIKTRGQQVTLRCSSQSGHNTVSWYQQALGQGPQFIFQYYREEENGRGNFPPRFSGLQFPNYSSELNVNALELDDSALYLCASSLGTGGAKNIQYFGAGTRLSVL.

This chain uses TRBV30 with TRBJ2-7; D might be TRBD2 (7 bases). CDR1 GTSNPN and CDR2 SVGIG come from the germline V gene (reference sequence). This CDR3 comprises 13 residues. The V and J ends lost 1 base and 4 bases respectively, with 11 bases between them. The CDR3 is CAWSGGGIYEQYF. CDR3 DNA sequence: TGTGCCTGGAGTGGGGGGGGCATTTACGAGCAGTACTTC.

The gene calls are TRBV2 and TRBJ2-7, with TRBD2 matching over 14 bases. Germline values: CDR1 SNHLY, CDR2 FYNNEI. This CDR3 has 15 amino acids. J lost 6 bases, V lost 8 bases, and 9 bases had no gene match. The CDR3 nucleotides are TGTGCCAGCTCTCCGAGGACTAGCGGGAGGTTCGAGCAGTACTTC. Translating gives CASSPRTSGRFEQYF. Together with reference TRBV2 and TRBJ2-7, the CDR3 gives the full variable domain: EPEVTQTPSHQVTQMGQEVILRCVPISNHLYFYWYRQILGQKVEFLVSFYNNEISEKSEIFDDQFSVERPDGSNFTLKIRSTKLEDSAMYFCASSPRTSGRFEQYFGPGTRLTVT.

The DNA of the CDR3 is TGTGCCAGCAGCTTGGTCCGGGACAGGGTCGGCGAGCAGTACTTC. This sequence encodes CASSLVRDRVGEQYF. This chain uses TRBV5-5 with TRBJ2-7; the match to TRBD1 covers 9 bases. CDR1 SGHKS and CDR2 YYEKEE come from the germline V gene (reference sequence). The CDR3 spans 15 residues. The V segment lost 0 bases and the J segment 6 bases; nucleotides outside the gene matches: 7.

In this sample, this clone turned up a few times. The genes are TRBV6-1 and TRBJ2-5, with 10 bases lining up with TRBD1. The end of the DNA is better explained by TRBJ2-7, so the J call may be wrong. The CDR3 is 13 amino acids. The V gene's germline CDR1 is MNHNS and CDR2 SASEGT. The CDR3 coding sequence is TGTGCCAGCAGGGACAGGGGGGCCTACGAGCAGTACTTC. This encodes CASRDRGAYEQYF.

The chain has TRBV13 and TRBJ2-3; no reliable D call. The CDR3 consists of 13 residues. CDR1 and CDR2 (germline): PRHDT, FYEKMQ (reference sequence). V lost 4 bases and J 6 bases, leaving 11 bases between the germline ends. In DNA form, the CDR3 reads TGTGCCAGCAGCTGGCCAATGATGGATACGCAGTATTTT. Translating it yields CASSWPMMDTQYF.

The gene calls are TRBV7-9 and TRBJ2-7; TRBD2 is a possible D gene (5 bases). Trimming took 1 base from V and 1 from J, leaving 11 bases between them. Germline V lookup: CDR1 SEHNR, CDR2 FQNEAQ (reference sequence). The CDR3 length is 15 residues. CDR3 DNA sequence: TGTGCCAGCAGCTTAGTGGGCCGACTATCCTACGAGCAGTACTTC. It specifies CASSLVGRLSYEQYF.

V gene TRBV2 combines with J gene TRBJ2-2; weak D call: TRBD2 (5 bases). The CDR3 loop spans 18 amino acids. Germline CDR1 is SNHLY and CDR2 is FYNNEI. Trimming shortened V by 3 bases and J by 4 bases, and 21 bases separated the two germline ends. The CDR3 region has the DNA TGTGCCAGCAGTGAGGGCTGGACTGGTCGGGCCCCCACCGGGGAGCTGTTTTTT. Encoded protein: CASSEGWTGRAPTGELFF.

This sequence joins TRBV10-2 and TRBJ1-2; TRBD1 matches 9 bases. The CDR3 contains 17 residues. V gave up 5 bases and J gave up 6 bases; unmatched junction bases: 16. In germline, CDR1 is WSHSY, CDR2 SAAADI. The CDR3 is CASSLTGGAGLTDGYTF. The CDR3 DNA is TGCGCCAGCAGTCTCACAGGGGGCGCAGGATTAACCGATGGCTACACCTTC.

CDR3 sequence reads: CASSFQGERNTQYF. The CDR3 nucleotides are TGTGCCAGCAGCTTCCAGGGGGAGAGGAATACGCAGTATTTT. The rearrangement links TRBV11-3 to TRBJ2-3; TRBD1 agrees at 7 bases. The CDR3 has 14 amino acids. Unmatched junction bases numbered 7, after V lost 3 bases and J lost 7 bases. Germline V lookup: CDR1 SGHNT, CDR2 YENEEA.

The table lists this clone with a count of one. The V gene is TRBV6-5, the J gene TRBJ2-1, with a weak D call TRBD2 (5 bases). Trimming stripped 8 bases from V and 9 bases from J, with 17 bases between. The germline CDR1 and CDR2 sequences are MNHEY and SVGAGI. The length of the CDR3 is 13 residues. This chain's CDR3 is CASAKREMVEQFF. CDR3 DNA: TGTGCCAGCGCGAAGAGGGAGATGGTTGAGCAGTTCTTC.

This clone was counted a few times. J is TRBJ2-5 and V is TRBV9; D perhaps matches TRBD2 (6 bases). The CDR3 contains 16 residues. V was trimmed by 0 bases and J by 5 bases, leaving 17 bases between them. Germline values: CDR1 SGDLS, CDR2 YYNGEE. The CDR3 nucleotides are TGTGCCAGCAGCGTAGCGGGAGCTAGCTATTTGGAGACCCAGTACTTC. Its protein is CASSVAGASYLETQYF.

As to this clone: An end of the junction does not agree with germline; a read error may underlie this. V usage is TRBV5-1 and J usage is TRBJ2-4, with a weak D call TRBD1 (7 bases). Looked up from germline, CDR1 is SGHRS and CDR2 is YFSETQ. CDR3 length: 15 amino acids. The CDR3 protein is CASSWGGTDKNSQYF. CDR3 DNA sequence: TGCGCCAGCAGCTGGGGCGGGACAGACAAAAACAGTCAGTACTTC. Variable domain in full (rest from reference TRBV5-1 and TRBJ2-4): KAGVTQTPRYLIKTRGQQVTLSCSPISGHRSVSWYQQTPGQGLQFLFEYFSETQRNKGNFPGRFSGRQFSNSRSEMNVSTLELGDSALYLCASSWGGTDKNSQYFGAGTRLSVL.

The V call is TRBV10-3, the J call TRBJ2-3; 9 positions match TRBD1. CDR3 length: 14 residues. CDR1 and CDR2 (germline): ENHRY, SYGVKD. The ends lost 6 bases at V and 3 bases at J; junction bases unmatched: 4. In nucleotides, the CDR3 is TGTGCCATCAGAGCCGGGACAGGGACAGATACGCAGTATTTT. It codes for CAIRAGTGTDTQYF.

CDR3 loop: CASSLGPISKPDTQYF. DNA of the CDR3: TGCGCCAGCAGCTTGGGGCCGATTTCAAAACCAGATACGCAGTATTTT. The chain employs TRBV5-1 and TRBJ2-3, with D unclear. This CDR3 has 16 amino acids. CDR1 SGHRS and CDR2 YFSETQ come from the germline V gene. Deletions cut 0 bases from V and 4 bases from J, with 15 bases between.

V usage is TRBV10-2 and J usage is TRBJ2-1, with 8 bases fitting TRBD2. The CDR3 is 14 amino acids. Germline CDR1 WSHSY, CDR2 SAAADI. The trim removed 3 bases at V and 6 bases at J, leaving 4 bases unmatched. DNA for the CDR3: TGCGCCAGCAGTGAATCCGGGAGGGCCAATGAGCAGTTCTTC. This gives the protein CASSESGRANEQFF.